This T cell receptor (beta chain) appears in the sequencing data of a study of blood T cell repertoires in COVID-19 (dated by TCRdb to about 2020). Regarding the study in general: The collaborator samples originated in the United States, Italy and Spain and spanned the acute and convalescent phases of COVID-19. Deeply sampled blood TCRbeta repertoires from subjects exposed to, actively infected with, or recovered from COVID-19 were included in the dataset. HLA class I and class II types, where available, came from metadata supplied by the sample provider rather than from assay-based typing. Sample metadata almost always included a de-identified subject ID, COVID-19 status, age in years and sex. Samples came from the ongoing ImmuneRACE study (first 160 participants) plus 1,254 subjects from 6 global collaborators. The material from the prospective study consisted of cDNA or gDNA derived from T cells, B-cell-depleted T cells, or PBMCs. The repertoires were made available in a free public database intended to serve as a resource for research on the immune response to SARS-CoV-2.

TCRbeta CDR3 regions were amplified from genomic DNA using the immunoSEQ Assay, a bias-controlled multiplex PCR. The authors processed their data as follows. Nucleated cell counts per sample were estimated from amplification of reference gene primers within the assay. To quantify the absolute abundance of each unique TCRbeta CDR3 rearrangement, sequence reads were collapsed and filtered. For each sample, productive Simpson clonality was calculated as the square root of Simpson's diversity index over productive rearrangements. TCRdb took this table from immuneACCESS and kept in-frame rearrangements with V and J called. Such tables lack part of the clones; where checked against another copy, unresolved V genes explain under half of the gap, and the rest is unexplained. V and J calls plus clone size are reproduced from that table; the DNA served to infer D and trimming. The table for this sample lists around 210,000 clones; approximately 82% of them were counted only once. The top ten clones comprise less than 15% of the sample.

Worth noting for this clone: The clone's antigen remains unknown. No base qualities exist here, and no much larger clone lies one base off it.

Each collaborating institution followed its own protocols to collect whole blood in K2EDTA tubes. For TCRbeta analysis, collaborator samples were shipped as frozen whole blood, as isolated PBMCs, or as DNA extracted from either sample type. What the work shows at the level of the full study, not this receptor alone: How much clinical and demographic metadata was included differed by source and by participant, and the metadata was provided uncurated.

From the germline V gene, CDR1 is MNHEY and CDR2 is SVGAGI. The CDR3, from cysteine to phenylalanine, totals 15 residues. Only CDR3 DNA remains: 45 bases, in frame from the first base. Germline trimming: 6 bases from V, 5 bases from J; junction bases outside gene matches: 4. Sequences were obtained from peripheral blood. The receptor comes from a human donor in a cohort sampled during active COVID-19. The V and J genes are TRBV6-5 and TRBJ2-1, and 13 junctional nucleotides match TRBD2. The CDR3 corresponds to CASSPGLAGDNEQFF. The nucleotide sequence reads TGTGCCAGCAGCCCCGGACTAGCGGGAGACAATGAGCAGTTCTTC.